The entry below gives a single TCR beta chain sequence along with its context. Its cognate antigen is unknown. TCRdb independently ran MiXCR on the 5' RACE reads; one entry per CDR3 protein. The sample lists a few hundred thousand distinct CDR3 sequences, roughly a fifth occurring once. This specimen comes from a study of T cells after yellow fever vaccination. Study results and caveats: Most clones from primary vaccination were detected again post-booster (approximately 97% CD4, about 88% CD8).

Per germline, CDR1 DFQATT and CDR2 SNEGSKA (reference sequence). V lost 7 bases, J lost 2 bases, and 17 bases lay in between. This CDR3 region has 14 residues. This clonotype was sampled from a man aged 25-45 years who received the YFV17D yellow fever vaccine. This rearrangement joins TRBV20-1 to TRBJ1-2; D gene uncertain. Source: PBMCs, taken 15 days after the yellow fever booster vaccination. This CDR3 reads CSGREVDSNYGYTF. In DNA form, the CDR3 reads TGCAGTGGCAGAGAGGTAGATTCAAACTATGGCTACACCTTC.